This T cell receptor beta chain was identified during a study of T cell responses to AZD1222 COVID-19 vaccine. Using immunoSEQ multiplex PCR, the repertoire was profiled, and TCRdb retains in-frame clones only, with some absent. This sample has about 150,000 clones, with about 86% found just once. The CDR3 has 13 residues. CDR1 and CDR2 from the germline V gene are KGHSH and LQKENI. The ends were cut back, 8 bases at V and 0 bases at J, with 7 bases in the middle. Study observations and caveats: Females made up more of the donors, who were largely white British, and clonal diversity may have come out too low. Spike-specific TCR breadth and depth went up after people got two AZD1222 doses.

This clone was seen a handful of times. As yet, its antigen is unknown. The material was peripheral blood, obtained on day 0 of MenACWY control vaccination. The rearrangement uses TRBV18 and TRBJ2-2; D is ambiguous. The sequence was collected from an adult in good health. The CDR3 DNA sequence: TGTGCCAGCCTCGTAACGAACACCGGGGAGCTGTTTTTT. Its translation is CASLVTNTGELFF.